Reported below is one T cell receptor (beta chain). These data belong to a study of monozygotic twins with inflammatory bowel disease. One entry per CDR3 protein, without DNA, is what TCRdb gives after re-calling the 5' RACE reads. Its table lists 350,000 to 550,000 distinct CDR3 sequences. This CDR3 is built from 16 residues. Germline loops: CDR1 LNHDA, CDR2 SQIVND (reference sequence). The genes are TRBV19 and TRBJ1-5; TCRdb lists TRBD1, though no DNA is available to test this call. This TCR derives from a human donor with ulcerative colitis or Crohn's disease, or a healthy co-twin of an affected twin (not recorded which). The sequenced material came from blood. This CDR3 is CASSIVRGDSNQPQHF.